The 27 T cell receptor beta chains listed next were all sequenced from one sample in a study of blood T cell repertoires in COVID-19. The protocol was immunoSEQ multiplex PCR, while the TCRdb copy is restricted to in-frame clones and leaves out a portion. The data hold 110,000 or so clones, with approximately 80% observed a single time. The sequencing input was peripheral blood. The receptors here all came from a man between 70 and 80 years old with acute or convalescent COVID-19.

The chain is built from TRBV27 and TRBJ1-1; 9 nucleotides agree with TRBD1. Germline V gene data show CDR1 as MNHEY and CDR2 as SMNVEV (reference sequence). V was clipped by 2 bases and J by 6 bases; unmatched bases: 10. CDR3 length: 16 residues. The CDR3 region has the DNA TGTGCCAGCAGTTTAAAGGGGACAGGGAAACTATCTGAAGCTTTCTTT. Its protein is CASSLKGTGKLSEAFF.

This clone has just a few counts. V is TRBV9 and J is TRBJ2-1; 7 bases map to TRBD2. V was clipped by 0 bases and J by 8 bases; unmatched bases: 8. Germline lookup yields CDR1 SGDLS and CDR2 YYNGEE. This CDR3 contains 15 residues. This chain's CDR3 is CASSVAGGGVDEQFF. The DNA of the CDR3 is TGTGCCAGCAGCGTAGCGGGAGGAGGGGTCGATGAGCAGTTCTTC.

The V gene is TRBV28, the J gene TRBJ1-2, with 11 bases lining up with TRBD1. The V gene's germline CDR1 is MDHEN and CDR2 SYDVKM. With V trimmed by 10 bases and J by 7 bases, 5 bases remained unmatched. The CDR3 is 12 amino acids. CDR3 sequence reads: CATRTGGGGYTF. The CDR3 nucleotides read TGTGCCACTCGGACAGGGGGCGGTGGCTACACCTTC.

The J gene is TRBJ2-3, the V gene TRBV4-3; no clear D. CDR3 length: 15 amino acids. CDR1 is LGHNA, CDR2 YSLEER, per germline. Trimming removed 0 bases from V and 4 bases from J, with 11 bases in between. The CDR3 sequence: CASSQEGRSADTQYF. CDR3 nucleotide sequence: TGCGCCAGCAGCCAAGAGGGTAGGAGCGCAGATACGCAGTATTTT.

V is TRBV11-2 and J is TRBJ1-2; the match to TRBD1 covers 7 bases. V trimming: 5 bases; J trimming: 2 bases; junction bases outside the gene matches: 5. Germline V gene lookup returns CDR1 SGHAT and CDR2 FQNNGV. The CDR3 spans 14 residues. CDR3 loop: CASSGQGENYGYTF. Here the CDR3 DNA reads TGTGCCAGCAGCGGTCAGGGGGAGAACTATGGCTACACCTTC.

The CDR3, as DNA: TGTGCCAGCAAAGGGAGCGGGGGGACTTGGGTTCAGTATTTT. It is translated as CASKGSGGTWVQYF. V gene TRBV2 combines with J gene TRBJ2-3; 9 nucleotides agree with TRBD2. The CDR3 contains 14 residues. Germline-derived CDR1 and CDR2 are SNHLY and FYNNEI. Germline trimming cut 7 bases from V and 12 bases from J; bases unmatched to any gene: 14.

The chain carries TRBV6-6 and TRBJ2-7; the D is unclear. Deletions cut 7 bases from V and 4 bases from J, with 11 bases between. This CDR3 has 12 residues. Germline V lookup: CDR1 MNHNY, CDR2 SVGAGI (reference sequence). The CDR3 is CASTGATYEQYF. In nucleotides, the CDR3 is TGTGCCAGCACTGGAGCAACTTACGAGCAGTACTTC.

This rearrangement joins TRBV5-1 to TRBJ2-3; 16 bases are shared with TRBD2. Germline values: CDR1 SGHRS, CDR2 YFSETQ. V lost 3 bases, J lost 1 base, and 8 bases stayed unmatched. CDR3 length: 19 amino acids. CDR3 DNA: TGCGCCAGCAGCTGGCCGGGACTAGCGGGAGGGGATGGCACAGATACGCAGTATTTT. Translated, it gives CASSWPGLAGGDGTDTQYF.

The chain uses TRBV29-1 and TRBJ2-7; tentatively, D is TRBD1 (6 bases). Germline CDR1 reads SQVTM; CDR2 reads ANQGSEA. CDR3 length equals 15 residues. Between the trimmed V and J ends, which lost 0 bases and 0 bases, there was a span of 12 bases. CDR3 in DNA: TGCAGCGTTGAAGATTCCAGGACAGACTCCTACGAGCAGTACTTC. Protein sequence: CSVEDSRTDSYEQYF.

The chain is built from TRBV11-3 and TRBJ2-1, with D perhaps matching TRBD2 (6 bases). The CDR3 runs 17 residues. V was shortened by 0 bases and J by 4 bases, with 16 bases between the two germline ends. Germline CDR1 is SGHNT and CDR2 is YENEEA. CDR3 amino acids: CASSLDVTGVGYNEQFF. The DNA of the CDR3 is TGTGCCAGCAGCTTAGATGTGACGGGAGTGGGGTACAATGAGCAGTTCTTC. The variable domain in full, with the rest retrieved from reference TRBV11-3 and TRBJ2-1, is EAGVVQSPRYKIIEKKQPVAFWCNPISGHNTLYWYLQNLGQGPELLIRYENEEAVDDSQLPKDRFSAERLKGVDSTLKIQPAELGDSAVYLCASSLDVTGVGYNEQFFGPGTRLTVL.

This chain uses TRBV6-5 with TRBJ2-3; D unclear. Germline CDR1 is MNHEY and CDR2 is SVGAGI. V was trimmed by 2 bases and J by 3 bases, leaving 12 bases between them. The CDR3 loop spans 15 amino acids. The CDR3 DNA sequence: TGTGCCAGCAGTTACCTACGCTCAGGTACAGATACGCAGTATTTT. Translation: CASSYLRSGTDTQYF.

This clone was seen more than once but under ten times. The chain is built from TRBV18 and TRBJ1-5, with 11 bases lining up with TRBD1. J gave up 5 bases and V 3 bases, and 3 bases lay outside the gene matches. Germline CDR1 reads KGHSH; CDR2 reads LQKENI. The CDR3 has 15 residues. The CDR3 nucleotides are TGTGCCAGCTCACCCGGGACAGGGGGGGATCAGCCCCAGCATTTT. It translates to CASSPGTGGDQPQHF.

The rearrangement joins TRBV4-2 to TRBJ2-4; 9 nucleotides match TRBD2. The germline gives CDR1 LGHNA, CDR2 YNFKEQ. The CDR3 contains 11 residues. J was trimmed by 8 bases and V by 8 bases; bases with no gene match: 1. CDR3 in amino acids: CASRGGDIQYF. The CDR3 DNA follows: TGTGCCAGCCGCGGGGGGGACATTCAGTACTTC.

This clone occurred a few times. The V call is TRBV30, the J call TRBJ2-1, with 9 bases identical to TRBD2. Germline CDR1 and CDR2: GTSNPN and SVGIG (reference sequence). The CDR3 runs 16 residues. The ends lost 2 bases at V and 6 bases at J; junction bases unmatched: 11. CDR3 residues: CAWSRGTAGGFNEQFF. In DNA, the CDR3 is TGTGCCTGGAGTAGAGGAACAGCGGGGGGCTTCAATGAGCAGTTCTTC.

The chain links TRBV3-1 (or the pseudogene TRBV3-2) to TRBJ2-5; D remains unclear. Looked up from germline, CDR1 is LGHDT and CDR2 is YNNKEL (reference sequence). The ends were cut back, 5 bases at V and 4 bases at J, with 14 bases in the middle. The CDR3 loop spans 14 amino acids. The CDR3 region is CASSSSPGGETQYF. CDR3 in DNA: TGTGCCAGCAGCTCGTCCCCGGGTGGAGAGACCCAGTACTTC.

The sample holds a few counts of this clone. The rearrangement uses TRBV15 and TRBJ2-7; 8 bases agree with TRBD2. Germline CDR1 reads LNHNV; CDR2 reads YYDKDF (reference sequence). V lost 4 bases and J lost 3; bases outside the gene matches: 5. The length of the CDR3 is 14 residues. The CDR3 DNA follows: TGTGCCACCAGCAAAGCGGGAGCCCTCTACGAGCAGTACTTC. This codes for CATSKAGALYEQYF.

The sample holds one count of this clone. J is TRBJ2-7 and V is TRBV28, with TRBD1 identical over 9 bases. The CDR3 spans 15 residues. Germline trimming cut 7 bases from V and 6 bases from J; bases unmatched to any gene: 13. Germline V gene sequence: CDR1 MDHEN, CDR2 SYDVKM. The CDR3 loop is CASITLGTGWSEQYF. CDR3 sequence (DNA): TGTGCCAGCATCACCCTCGGGACAGGGTGGTCCGAGCAGTACTTC. Filled out from reference TRBV28 and TRBJ2-7, the complete variable domain reads DVKVTQSSRYLVKRTGEKVFLECVQDMDHENMFWYRQDPGLGLRLIYFSYDVKMKEKGDIPEGYSVSREKKERFSLILESASTNQTSMYLCASITLGTGWSEQYFGPGTRLTVT.

In the case of this clone: Other nucleotide sequences in the sample specify the same CDR3. The chain carries TRBV28 and TRBJ2-7; possible D gene TRBD2, 5 bases. Germline V CDR1 and CDR2: MDHEN, SYDVKM. The V end lost 2 bases, the J end lost 2 bases, and 7 bases lay between the germline ends. The CDR3 is 13 residues long. The CDR3 coding sequence is TGTGCCAGCAGTTTAGGGAGAACCTACGAGCAGTACTTC. The encoded protein is CASSLGRTYEQYF.

The chain employs TRBV27 and TRBJ2-7; the D gene is possibly TRBD2 (6 bases). Looked up from germline, CDR1 is MNHEY and CDR2 is SMNVEV (reference sequence). The V end lost 3 bases, the J end lost 3 bases, and 12 bases lay between the germline ends. CDR3 length: 14 residues. The CDR3 loop is CASSLEGSLYEQYF. The CDR3 bases are TGTGCCAGCAGTTTGGAGGGATCCCTCTACGAGCAGTACTTC.

CDR3 residues: CASSEAGRPLHGYTF. Here the CDR3 DNA reads TGTGCCAGCAGTGAAGCGGGCAGGCCGTTACATGGCTACACCTTC. The V gene is TRBV2, the J gene TRBJ1-2; D is ambiguous. The V end lost 0 bases, the J end lost 6 bases, and 14 bases lay between the germline ends. Germline values: CDR1 SNHLY, CDR2 FYNNEI. This CDR3 is built from 15 residues.

The rearrangement joins TRBV5-8 to TRBJ2-4, with no clear D. The germline gives CDR1 SGHTS, CDR2 YDEGEE. The CDR3 has 12 amino acids. Trimming removed 5 bases from V and 9 bases from J, with 12 bases in between. CDR3 protein: CASRAERSIQYF. The CDR3 DNA is TGTGCCAGCAGGGCGGAAAGGAGCATTCAGTACTTC.

This chain connects TRBV9 to TRBJ2-5, with D possibly matching TRBD2 (6 bases). The CDR3 loop spans 15 amino acids. The V end was cut by 0 bases, the J end by 5 bases, with 14 bases between. The germline V gene encodes CDR1 SGDLS and CDR2 YYNGEE. The CDR3 region is CASSVGNSGGETQYF. In DNA, the CDR3 is TGTGCCAGCAGCGTAGGAAATAGTGGGGGGGAGACCCAGTACTTC.

The chain couples TRBV3-1 (or the pseudogene TRBV3-2) to TRBJ2-1; the D gene is possibly TRBD2 (6 bases). The germline V and J ends were trimmed by 1 base and 9 bases, with 10 bases remaining between them. CDR3 length: 13 residues. Germline V gene lookup returns CDR1 LGHDT and CDR2 YNNKEL (reference sequence). The CDR3 loop reads CASSQVSGVEQFF. CDR3 bases: TGTGCCAGCAGCCAAGTCTCGGGAGTTGAGCAGTTCTTC.

The chain joins TRBV11-1 to TRBJ1-1; D is unclear. V gave up 4 bases and J gave up 8 bases, with 11 bases separating them. CDR3 length equals 12 residues. Germline-derived CDR1 and CDR2 are SGHAT and FQDESV (reference sequence). CDR3 in amino acids: CASSSLEGEAFF. The CDR3 DNA is TGTGCCAGCAGCTCACTAGAGGGAGAAGCTTTCTTT.

V is TRBV27 and J is TRBJ2-3; 12 bases agree with TRBD2. Trimming took 6 bases from V and 5 from J; bases not matched to a gene: 3. CDR1 is MNHEY, CDR2 SMNVEV, per germline (reference sequence). CDR3 size: 14 residues. This CDR3 is CASRWGLAGDTQYF. The CDR3 bases are TGTGCCAGCAGATGGGGACTAGCGGGAGATACGCAGTATTTT.

This rearrangement joins TRBV6-5 to TRBJ2-3, with 11 bases that match TRBD2. J lost 7 bases, V lost 3 bases, and 9 bases had no gene match. The CDR3 runs 16 residues. CDR1 MNHEY and CDR2 SVGAGI come from the germline V gene. Here the CDR3 reads CASSYDGSGGANTQYF. The CDR3 DNA follows: TGTGCCAGCAGTTATGACGGTAGCGGGGGGGCAAATACGCAGTATTTT.

The V gene is TRBV5-6, the J gene TRBJ2-3, with TRBD1 as a possible D gene (5 bases). CDR1 is SGHDT, CDR2 YYEEEE, per germline. Trimming cost V 4 bases and J 0 bases, with 15 bases left between them. CDR3 length: 16 residues. CDR3 nucleotides: TGTGCCAGCAGCCGGGCGACAGTTGCTAGCACAGATACGCAGTATTTT. This codes for CASSRATVASTDTQYF.